This passage covers 20 T cell receptor beta chains from one sample sequenced in a study of T cells in Graves' hyperthyroidism and ophthalmopathy. RNA transcripts were the template for amplifying TCR beta CDR3 regions. Carried out on the TCR CDR3, a first-round RT-PCR used the HTBI primer set. TCRdb re-called the multiplex PCR reads through MiXCR, storing one row per CDR3 protein. The top ten clones hold over 30% of a sample with approximately 600,000 distinct CDR3 sequences, under 25% of them seen once. Source material: blood. These receptors all stem from a man younger than 45 with Graves' ophthalmopathy.

J is TRBJ1-4 and V is TRBV3-1; D gene unclear. Germline V gene data show CDR1 as LGHDT and CDR2 as YNNKEL (reference sequence). Trimming took off 4 bases at V and 0 bases at J, with 9 bases between the two ends. The CDR3 consists of 15 residues. This CDR3 reads CASSPGLTTNEKLFF. The CDR3 DNA follows: TGTGCCAGCAGCCCCGGACTGACAACTAATGAAAAACTGTTTTTT.

This clonotype was counted ten times or more. This sequence joins TRBV6-1 and TRBJ2-7, with 9 bases lining up with TRBD1. Germline V gives CDR1 MNHNS, CDR2 SASEGT. CDR3 length equals 18 residues. Unmatched junction bases numbered 19, after V lost 5 bases and J lost 5 bases. CDR3 nucleotides: TGTGCCAGCAGTCGGGACAGGGCCCCGGCAGAGCAGTCCCACGAGCAGTACTTC. Translating it yields CASSRDRAPAEQSHEQYF.

This clonotype came up a few times. The gene calls are TRBV9 and TRBJ2-5, with a possible D match to TRBD1 (5 bases). CDR1 and CDR2 from the germline V gene are SGDLS and YYNGEE. The CDR3 runs to 14 residues. With 2 bases removed from V and 2 bases from J, the gap between germline ends came to 10 bases. DNA for the CDR3: TGTGCCAGCAGCGTCTCAGGGCTTCAAGAGACCCAGTACTTC. This gives the protein CASSVSGLQETQYF.

The gene calls are TRBV3-1 and TRBJ1-6; D gene unclear. Per germline, CDR1 LGHDT and CDR2 YNNKEL (reference sequence). V lost 2 bases, J lost 12 bases, and 5 bases lay in between. This CDR3 comprises 11 residues. For the CDR3, the DNA is TGTGCCAGCAGCCAAAAGGGACCCCTCCACTTT. This codes for CASSQKGPLHF. Looking up the rest from reference TRBV3-1 and TRBJ1-6 gives the full variable domain: DTAVSQTPKYLVTQMGNDKSIKCEQNLGHDTMYWYKQDSKKFLKIMFSYNNKELIINETVPNRFSPKSPDKAHLNLHINSLELGDSAVYFCASSQKGPLHFGNGTRLTVT.

The J gene is TRBJ1-6, the V gene TRBV7-4, with D possibly being TRBD1 (5 bases). V gave up 7 bases and J gave up 1 base, with 20 bases separating them. Germline V gene lookup returns CDR1 SGHVT and CDR2 SQSDAQ. The CDR3 covers 18 residues. The CDR3 DNA reads as TGTGCCAGCATCCTCCAAGAGGTCAGGGCTTCCTATAATTCACCCCTCCACTTT. Translated, it gives CASILQEVRASYNSPLHF.

This clonotype was seen repeatedly, ten times or more. The V call is TRBV7-2, the J call TRBJ2-5, with a possible D match to TRBD2 (5 bases). CDR3 length: 15 residues. Germline V gene lookup returns CDR1 SGHTA and CDR2 FQGNSA. Trimming took off 1 base at V and 6 bases at J, with 15 bases between the two ends. The CDR3 loop is CASSLGVRATKTQYF. The CDR3 DNA reads TGTGCCAGCAGCTTAGGTGTGAGGGCCACGAAGACCCAGTACTTC.

Many counts were recorded for this clonotype. The chain employs TRBV20-1 and TRBJ2-7; D unclear. The CDR3 is 13 amino acids. Germline V gene sequence: CDR1 DFQATT, CDR2 SNEGSKA (reference sequence). The V gene lost 3 bases and the J gene lost 2 bases, with 11 bases spanning the gap. The CDR3 DNA follows: TGCAGTGCTAGCCTAACCGGAGCCTACGAGCAGTACTTC. Its protein is CSASLTGAYEQYF.

The V gene is TRBV19, the J gene TRBJ1-5, with TRBD1 as a possible D gene (5 bases). V shed 6 bases and J shed 0 bases, with 24 bases lying between them. This CDR3 region has 19 residues. Germline CDR1 reads LNHDA; CDR2 reads SQIVND (reference sequence). The CDR3 is CASRQGRGRGLYSNQPQHF. The CDR3 bases are TGTGCCAGTAGACAAGGTAGGGGCCGCGGCTTATATAGCAATCAGCCCCAGCATTTT.

This clonotype was seen a handful of times. The chain is built from TRBV7-9 and TRBJ1-5, with D unclear. The CDR3 length is 14 residues. Trimming stripped 5 bases from V and 3 bases from J, with 11 bases between. The V gene's germline CDR1 is SEHNR and CDR2 FQNEAQ (reference sequence). This chain's CDR3 is CASSPSVDNQPQHF. CDR3 DNA sequence: TGTGCCAGCAGCCCCTCTGTGGACAATCAGCCCCAGCATTTT.

This clonotype appeared many times. This sequence joins TRBV5-8 and TRBJ2-2; 7 bases agree with TRBD1. The CDR3 consists of 13 residues. Looked up from germline, CDR1 is SGHTS and CDR2 is YDEGEE. J lost 8 bases, V lost 3 bases, and 4 bases had no gene match. The CDR3, as DNA: TGTGCCAGCAGCTACAGGGGTGGAGGGGAGCTGTTTTTT. It codes for CASSYRGGGELFF.

The chain links TRBV6-1 to TRBJ2-5; D ambiguous. Germline lookup yields CDR1 MNHNS and CDR2 SASEGT. Trimming shortened V by 9 bases and J by 5 bases, and 10 bases separated the two germline ends. The CDR3 is made up of 11 amino acids. The CDR3 DNA reads TGTGCCAGTAGGCCTTGGGAGACCCAGTACTTC. This encodes CASRPWETQYF.

This clonotype was counted many times. The rearrangement joins TRBV11-2 to TRBJ2-7, with D perhaps matching TRBD1 (5 bases). V shed 5 bases and J shed 2 bases, with 16 bases lying between them. Germline values: CDR1 SGHAT, CDR2 FQNNGV. The CDR3 sequence is 15 residues long. CDR3 sequence: CASSPSPGPTYEQYF. The CDR3 DNA reads as TGTGCCAGCAGCCCTTCCCCAGGGCCCACCTACGAGCAGTACTTC.

This clonotype was seen a handful of times. The chain is built from TRBV6-1 and TRBJ2-7, with D unclear. Germline CDR1 reads MNHNS; CDR2 reads SASEGT. This CDR3 has 14 amino acids. Trimming pared 2 bases from V and 0 bases from J, leaving 8 bases between. CDR3 amino acids: CASSELPSSYEQYF. DNA for the CDR3: TGTGCCAGCAGTGAACTACCCTCCTCCTACGAGCAGTACTTC.

Of note for this clonotype: One base away lies a much larger clone, so this may be a sequencing read error. This chain connects TRBV11-2 to TRBJ2-7, with D possibly TRBD2 on 5 matching bases. Germline loops: CDR1 SGHAT, CDR2 FQNNGV. There are 15 residues in the CDR3. CDR3 loop: CASSFSSLAGYEQCF. Here the CDR3 DNA reads TGTGCCAGCAGCTTCAGTTCACTCGCGGGCTACGAGCAGTGCTTC.

This chain uses TRBV28 with TRBJ1-5, with a tentative D call TRBD1 (5 bases). This CDR3 has 14 amino acids. V lost 3 bases, J lost 8 bases, and 14 bases lay in between. In germline, CDR1 is MDHEN, CDR2 SYDVKM. The CDR3 coding sequence is TGTGCCAGCAGTTTGGGAGGGGTTACTAAGCCCCAGCATTTT. This gives the protein CASSLGGVTKPQHF.

This clonotype has more than one count but fewer than ten. The chain uses TRBV12-3 or TRBV12-4 and TRBJ1-2; tentatively, D is TRBD1 (6 bases). The CDR3 covers 15 residues. Trimming took off 4 bases at V and 0 bases at J, with 12 bases between the two ends. The CDR3 loop is CASSSSGTTNYGYTF. The DNA of the CDR3 is TGTGCCAGCAGTTCATCCGGGACAACTAACTATGGCTACACCTTC.

In this sample, this clonotype turned up a few times. The chain employs TRBV7-9 and TRBJ2-3, with no clear D. V was cut by 1 base and J by 6 bases, with 14 bases left in between. Looked up from germline, CDR1 is SEHNR and CDR2 is FQNEAQ (reference sequence). The CDR3 has 15 amino acids. The CDR3 region is CASSLGLSVLDTQYF. CDR3 nucleotides: TGTGCCAGCAGCTTAGGACTGTCAGTACTGGATACGCAGTATTTT.

The V and J genes are TRBV10-3 and TRBJ2-1; 7 bases fit TRBD1. The CDR3 has 15 amino acids. Losses at the gene ends were 2 bases for V and 5 bases for J; bases not matched to a gene: 6. Germline CDR1 and CDR2: ENHRY and SYGVKD. The CDR3 is CAISELGTVNNEQFF. CDR3 DNA: TGTGCCATCAGTGAGCTAGGGACAGTCAACAATGAGCAGTTCTTC.

In its sample, this clonotype was seen many times. The rearrangement joins TRBV28 to TRBJ2-7, with D tentatively TRBD1 (5 bases). Trimming shortened V by 5 bases and J by 2 bases, and 22 bases separated the two germline ends. The CDR3 spans 17 residues. From germline, CDR1 is MDHEN and CDR2 SYDVKM. CDR3: CASSTWHGALQTYEQYF. The CDR3 bases are TGTGCCAGCAGTACCTGGCATGGGGCATTACAAACCTACGAGCAGTACTTC.

There are a few counts of this clonotype. CDR3 sequence reads: CASSSTRTGYGYTF. The CDR3 DNA sequence: TGTGCCAGCAGTTCTACGCGGACAGGCTATGGCTACACCTTC. The genes are TRBV28 and TRBJ1-2; 7 bases line up with TRBD1. The V segment lost 4 bases and the J segment 4 bases; nucleotides outside the gene matches: 6. Germline values: CDR1 MDHEN, CDR2 SYDVKM. The CDR3 totals 14 residues.